This record concerns one T cell receptor beta chain sequence. Data came from immunoSEQ multiplex PCR; TCRdb stores just in-frame clones and leaves some out. The sample records approximately 93,000 clones, 88% being singletons. These data are taken from a study of blood T cell repertoires in COVID-19. Germline V gives CDR1 MNHNY, CDR2 SVGAGI (reference sequence). V lost 7 bases and J 0 bases, leaving 9 bases between the germline ends. The CDR3 totals 14 residues. The chain is built from TRBV6-6 and TRBJ1-4; no definite D call. The sample taken for sequencing was peripheral blood. The sequence came from a man in his forties or fifties with COVID-19, enrolled during active disease. CDR3 in DNA: TGTGCCAGCAACCGATACTCAACTAATGAAAAACTGTTTTTT. Protein sequence: CASNRYSTNEKLFF.